This T cell receptor beta chain was captured in a study of prognosis after radiotherapy for stage I lung cancer. Study information: Subsequent to radiotherapy, distant metastatic disease emerged in several patients (median around 7 months), whereas approximately 15 exhibited no significant progression.

A word on this clonotype: One end of the junction fails to match germline, which may point to a read error.

This CDR3 is built from 13 residues. Germline V lookup: CDR1 GTSNPN, CDR2 SVGIG (reference sequence). Two-round multiplex PCR on genomic DNA was the method by which TCR beta CDR3 was amplified. The first PCR round targeted every TRBV and TRBJ gene with specific primers. TCRdb re-called the multiplex PCR reads with MiXCR, one entry per CDR3 protein. This table holds more than 12,000 distinct CDR3 sequences, around 33% found once. The chain is built from TRBV30 and TRBJ1-2, with TRBD1 matching over 7 bases. This clonotype originated in a donor over 45 with non-small cell lung cancer. The sequencing used PBMCs, collected before or after stereotactic body radiation therapy (not recorded which). CDR3 nucleotides: TGTGCCTGGAGAGTCCCGGGACAGCCAGTGGTTGTCTTC. The encoded protein is CAWRVPGQPVVVF.